The 7 T cell receptor beta chains reported below all come from one sample, sequenced in a study of blood T cell repertoires in COVID-19. Only in-frame clones appear in the TCRdb table, and some are missing; sequencing was by immunoSEQ multiplex PCR. The table has approximately 500,000 clones, approximately 91% seen once; the top ten hold roughly 7.3%. What was sequenced was peripheral blood. The receptors stem from a woman in her forties or fifties with COVID-19, enrolled during active disease.

The chain is built from TRBV2 and TRBJ1-1, with 8 bases identical to TRBD1. Germline trimming cut 10 bases from V and 5 bases from J; bases unmatched to any gene: 9. Per the germline V gene, CDR1 is SNHLY and CDR2 is FYNNEI. The CDR3 loop spans 13 amino acids. DNA of the CDR3: TGTGCCATCCGCGGACAGGGAGGGACTGAAGCTTTCTTT. It yields the protein CAIRGQGGTEAFF.

V usage is TRBV11-1 and J usage is TRBJ2-3; a possible D gene is TRBD1 (5 bases). V lost 5 bases and J lost 2, with 17 bases in between. CDR3 length equals 16 residues. Per the germline V gene, CDR1 is SGHAT and CDR2 is FQDESV (reference sequence). The CDR3 DNA follows: TGTGCCAGCAGCCGACCACAGGATACGGACACAGATACGCAGTATTTT. It translates to CASSRPQDTDTDTQYF. Filled out from reference TRBV11-1 and TRBJ2-3, the complete variable domain reads EAEVAQSPRYKITEKSQAVAFWCDPISGHATLYWYRQILGQGPELLVQFQDESVVDDSQLPKDRFSAERLKGVDSTLKIQPAELGDSAMYLCASSRPQDTDTDTQYFGPGTRLTVL.

A word on this clone: Other DNA sequences in this sample translate to the same CDR3. This chain links TRBV20-1 with TRBJ2-1; D is ambiguous. The length of the CDR3 is 11 residues. From germline, CDR1 is DFQATT and CDR2 SNEGSKA (reference sequence). V lost 5 bases and J lost 6, with 8 bases in between. The CDR3 DNA is TGCAGTGCTCGATTAGTCAATGAGCAGTTCTTC. Residues: CSARLVNEQFF.

The chain links TRBV12-5 to TRBJ1-1; 9 bases align to TRBD1. This CDR3 spans 17 amino acids. V gave up 2 bases and J gave up 1 base; unmatched junction bases: 8. From germline, CDR1 is LGHNT and CDR2 FRNRAP. CDR3 loop: CASGLTGGNYWNTEAFF. CDR3 bases: TGTGCTAGTGGTTTGACAGGGGGCAATTACTGGAACACTGAAGCTTTCTTT.

This chain links TRBV29-1 with TRBJ1-2; perhaps TRBD1 as D (5 bases). The V end lost 7 bases, the J end lost 8 bases, and 29 bases lay between the germline ends. Germline V CDR1 and CDR2: SQVTM, ANQGSEA. This CDR3 has 16 residues. This CDR3 is CSALVGAVRVVGGYTF. The CDR3 nucleotides are TGCAGCGCCTTAGTAGGGGCCGTCCGGGTTGTAGGGGGCTACACCTTC.

This clone is a singleton in its sample. This sequence joins TRBV30 and TRBJ2-7; no clear D gene. Germline-derived CDR1 and CDR2 are GTSNPN and SVGIG (reference sequence). CDR3 length: 13 residues. Trimming stripped 6 bases from V and 2 bases from J, with 14 bases between. CDR3 DNA sequence: TGTGCCTGCCTAGAATCTGCTACCTACGAGCAGTACTTC. Protein sequence: CACLESATYEQYF.

The chain couples TRBV5-6 to TRBJ2-5; 8 bases align to TRBD2. Germline CDR1 SGHDT, CDR2 YYEEEE. V shed 4 bases, J shed 5 bases, and the junction held 16 bases outside the gene matches. The CDR3 spans 17 residues. The CDR3, as DNA: TGTGCCAGCAGCCCCCGGTTCGGGACTAGTTCTGAGGAGACCCAGTACTTC. Translated, it gives CASSPRFGTSSEETQYF.